This entry is about one T cell receptor beta chain. The antigen it binds to is not known. The sample holds no much larger clone one base away, and base qualities are not on file. The data stem from a study of T cells in Graves' hyperthyroidism and ophthalmopathy (dated by TCRdb to between 2019 and 2020). For the wider study: Peripheral blood samples were taken at the time of initial diagnosis, prior to any treatment. Once sampling was done, hyperthyroidism patients were given methimazole at a starting dose of 30 mg daily, whereas ophthalmopathy patients were given high-dose intravenous methylprednisolone. Prospective prediction of ophthalmopathy was tested in an independent validation cohort consisting of some 20 hyperthyroidism patients and approximately 16 patients who later progressed to ophthalmopathy. Thyroid tissue and blood T-cell repertoires from six Graves' hyperthyroidism patients were also compared in the study. The 100 discovery patients were randomly divided into training and test sets at a 7:3 ratio. A discovery cohort of fewer than 110 patients, roughly 40 with Graves' ophthalmopathy and more than 55 with stable Graves' hyperthyroidism, was used to find distinguishing TCR V-J signatures. The paper describes TCR Vbeta CDR3 sequencing of 140 or so peripheral blood samples, made up of 40 to 45 ophthalmopathy patients, some 76 hyperthyroidism patients and 17 progressor patients. Beyond this particular receptor, the publication reports: A model built on a 13 V-J signature distinguished ophthalmopathy from stable hyperthyroidism, reaching about 89% sensitivity and around 81% specificity in cross-validation and 80%/75% in testing. In validation, the model predicted progression to ophthalmopathy a median of roughly 6.5 months before onset, with about 70% sensitivity and 72.22% specificity. Most expanded thyroid clonotypes (frequency above 0.001) were also detected in blood, suggesting blood repertoires may reflect thyroid immune responses. Sample size was not statistically predetermined, and blinding of investigators to group allocation was not performed.

In the ophthalmopathy patients, disease was moderately to severely active, with a Clinical Activity Score of 3 or more, a NOSPECS grade of 4 or more, and a duration of less than 3 months. Exclusion was applied to patients with uncontrolled infections, other autoimmune diseases, pregnancy or lactation. Diagnoses were established on the basis of clinical symptoms, serum thyroxine and TRAb, thyroid ultrasound, and orbital computed tomography. Ficoll-Paque density gradient centrifugation was used to isolate PBMCs from 8.5 to 10 ml of fresh peripheral blood. Trizol reagent was used to extract total RNA, and RNA quality was then checked on an Agilent 2100 Bioanalyzer. V is trimmed back by 7 bases and J by 6 bases, and the junction contains 8 bases that no gene match accounts for. The CDR3 goes from the cysteine to the phenylalanine over 14 residues. Just the 42-base CDR3 DNA is kept, in frame starting at base 1. Per the germline V gene, SNHLY is the CDR1 and FYNNEI is the CDR2.

TCR beta CDR3 regions were amplified from RNA transcripts. The TCR CDR3 was subjected to a first round of RT-PCR using the HTBI primer set and the Qiagen OneStep RT-PCR kit. Libraries were constructed in a second round of multiplex PCR, after which size selection and purification were carried out. Sequencing of the libraries was done on an Illumina HiSeq2000 using paired-end 100 bp reads. As for the authors' bioinformatics: SOAPnuke was used to process the raw data, with reads discarded if the reads contained adapters or uncalled bases, had a mean Phred below 15, or lacked an exact constant-primer or identifier match. COPE v1.2.5 was used to merge the high-quality paired reads, and each unique nucleotide sequence was defined as a clonotype. Clonotypes were aligned to IMGT TRBV, TRBD and TRBJ reference segments using MiTCR v1.1. Analysis was restricted to V-J combinations with a frequency above 0.0001, which covered roughly 99% of repertoires. A TCS score was defined as the ratio of F50 (clonal expansion) to E x V (chaos), with BLOSUM62-based TCRdist applied between CDR3 peptides within each V-J. Welch's t-statistics and random forest reduced some 510 V-J features to roughly 13, which were used in a naive Bayes classifier (R e1071). Through fastp at Q25 and MiXCR, TCRdb rebuilt clones from the public reads, retaining in-frame beta chains. Rows with a matching CDR3 protein are joined into one entry that keeps the most common DNA and genes. TCRdb's processing, not the study's, gives the V and J calls here. The sample contains roughly 530,000 distinct CDR3 sequences, approximately 17% of them found a single time. Roughly a sixth of the sample goes to the ten largest clones.

The receptor was isolated from a young woman with Graves' ophthalmopathy. Sequencing was done on a sample of blood. The chain was built from TRBV2 and TRBJ1-5; TRBD1 lines up with 8 middle nucleotides. The nucleotides are TGTGCCAGCACCCCCGGACAGGGAAGTCAGCCCCAGCATTTT. The encoded protein is CASTPGQGSQPQHF.